The 27 T cell receptor beta chains given below trace back to one sample, sequenced in a study of T cell repertoires in cytomegalovirus infection. One entry per CDR3 protein, called by TCRdb with MiXCR from the reads. In the table there are approximately 750,000 distinct CDR3 sequences, 35% of which are singletons. Sequencing was performed on PBMCs. These receptors originate from a human donor in good health (CMV status not recorded). Some clones in this sample may be carry-over from other donors' samples.

This clonotype was recorded once. J is TRBJ2-4 and V is TRBV7-6; perhaps TRBD1 as D (5 bases). CDR1 and CDR2 from the germline V gene are SGHVS and FNYEAQ. Trimming removed 5 bases at V and 6 bases at J, with 14 bases between. The length of the CDR3 is 14 residues. Here the CDR3 reads CASSTIGVGNIQYF. In nucleotides, the CDR3 is TGTGCCAGCAGCACGATAGGGGTTGGAAACATTCAGTACTTC.

This clonotype has a count of ten or more. This chain links TRBV7-2 with TRBJ2-1; possible D gene TRBD1, 6 bases. CDR1 SGHTA and CDR2 FQGNSA come from the germline V gene. Trimming took off 1 base at V and 0 bases at J, with 13 bases between the two ends. The CDR3 totals 17 residues. Here the CDR3 DNA reads TGTGCCAGCAGCTTAGTGGGGGCAGGATACTCCTACAATGAGCAGTTCTTC. It codes for CASSLVGAGYSYNEQFF.

The chain uses TRBV28 and TRBJ1-6; weak D call: TRBD1 (5 bases). Germline CDR1 reads MDHEN; CDR2 reads SYDVKM. V shed 2 bases and J shed 6 bases, with 11 bases lying between them. The CDR3 sequence is 15 residues long. This chain's CDR3 is CASSLRGRTNSPLHF. The CDR3 DNA is TGTGCCAGCAGTTTAAGGGGACGGACTAATTCACCCCTCCACTTT.

The chain uses TRBV24-1 and TRBJ2-5; no clear D. Looked up from germline, CDR1 is KGHDR and CDR2 is SFDVKD. The CDR3 has 12 residues. Deletions cut 3 bases from V and 5 bases from J, with 6 bases between. The CDR3 spells CATSDNAETQYF. CDR3 coding DNA: TGTGCCACCAGTGATAATGCGGAGACCCAGTACTTC.

Of note for this clonotype: A much larger clone sits a single nucleotide away, making a read error possible. This chain links TRBV20-1 with TRBJ2-5, with 7 bases aligning to TRBD1. Germline V lookup: CDR1 DFQATT, CDR2 SNEGSKA (reference sequence). The CDR3 runs to 13 residues. The CDR3 sequence: CSASEGAGETPYF. Written as DNA, the CDR3 is TGCAGTGCTAGTGAGGGGGCCGGGGAGACCCCGTACTTC.

In the case of this clonotype: A much bigger clone sits one base away, suggesting this may be a read error. The chain couples TRBV6-5 to TRBJ1-1; D is possibly TRBD1 (5 bases). Germline CDR1 is MNHEY and CDR2 is SVGAGI. The CDR3 is made up of 14 amino acids. V was pared by 9 bases and J by 1 base, with 15 bases between. CDR3 residues: CARSVDSGNTEAFF. Here the CDR3 DNA reads TGTGCCAGAAGTGTTGACAGCGGGAACACTGAAGCTTTCTTT.

In its sample, this clonotype was seen a few times. This chain uses TRBV19 with TRBJ1-5; possible D gene TRBD1, 5 bases. V was clipped by 5 bases and J by 5 bases, with 16 bases between them. CDR1 and CDR2 (germline): LNHDA, SQIVND (reference sequence). This CDR3 is built from 15 residues. The DNA for the CDR3 is TGTGCCAGTAGTCCTCACTGGGGGTCCGATCAGCCCCAGCATTTT. Encoded protein: CASSPHWGSDQPQHF.

The rearrangement joins TRBV20-1 to TRBJ2-1, with D perhaps assigned TRBD1 or TRBD2 (5 bases each). The CDR3 sequence is 18 residues long. Germline CDR1 and CDR2: DFQATT and SNEGSKA (reference sequence). The germline V and J ends were trimmed by 0 bases and 2 bases, with 20 bases remaining between them. CDR3 region: CSARDLRVWGSAYNEQFF. As DNA, the CDR3 is TGCAGTGCTAGAGATCTCAGGGTCTGGGGGTCTGCCTACAATGAGCAGTTCTTC.

The rearrangement joins TRBV5-6 to TRBJ2-2; D may be TRBD1 (6 bases). The V end was cut by 5 bases, the J end by 4 bases, with 15 bases between. Germline loops: CDR1 SGHDT, CDR2 YYEEEE. The CDR3 length is 15 residues. In nucleotides, the CDR3 is TGTGCCAGCAGGCCAACAGGGTCCGGCACCGGGGAGCTGTTTTTT. Amino acids: CASRPTGSGTGELFF.

In this sample, this clonotype turned up once. V usage is TRBV27 and J usage is TRBJ1-1, with D hard to call. CDR1 MNHEY and CDR2 SMNVEV come from the germline V gene (reference sequence). This CDR3 region has 13 residues. V shed 8 bases and J shed 4 bases, with 14 bases lying between them. The CDR3 DNA is TGTGCCAGCGTCTCCAGGAGAACCACTGAAGCTTTCTTT. Amino acid sequence: CASVSRRTTEAFF.

This clonotype was detected a few times. The chain carries TRBV9 and TRBJ1-2; D is undetermined. The CDR3 spans 12 residues. Per germline, CDR1 SGDLS and CDR2 YYNGEE. Trimming took off 3 bases at V and 5 bases at J, with 8 bases between the two ends. CDR3 DNA sequence: TGTGCCAGCAGCGGAAATACGTATGGCTACACCTTC. This gives the protein CASSGNTYGYTF.

The chain employs TRBV29-1 and TRBJ2-1; 11 nucleotides line up with TRBD2. Germline loops: CDR1 SQVTM, CDR2 ANQGSEA. There are 17 residues in the CDR3. J lost 0 bases, V lost 6 bases, and 10 bases had no gene match. The CDR3 here is CSVNGLAGHGSYNEQFF. CDR3 in DNA: TGCAGCGTAAACGGACTAGCGGGCCACGGCTCCTACAATGAGCAGTTCTTC.

The chain combines TRBV5-1 with TRBJ2-5; 10 positions agree with TRBD2. This CDR3 is built from 16 residues. Trimming cost V 5 bases and J 5 bases; bases outside gene matches: 12. Germline CDR1 and CDR2: SGHRS and YFSETQ. CDR3 bases: TGCGCCAGCAGGAGGACGGCTAGCGGGGGTACGGAGACCCAGTACTTC. Translation gives CASRRTASGGTETQYF. The whole variable domain, filled in from reference TRBV5-1 and TRBJ2-5, reads KAGVTQTPRYLIKTRGQQVTLSCSPISGHRSVSWYQQTPGQGLQFLFEYFSETQRNKGNFPGRFSGRQFSNSRSEMNVSTLELGDSALYLCASRRTASGGTETQYFGPGTRLLVL.

The V gene is TRBV5-1, the J gene TRBJ1-5, with D perhaps TRBD1 (5 bases). The ends were cut back, 7 bases at V and 0 bases at J, with 14 bases in the middle. The CDR3 is 15 residues long. Germline V gives CDR1 SGHRS, CDR2 YFSETQ. CDR3 nucleotides: TGCGCCAGCGGGACCGGTAACCCTAGCAATCAGCCCCAGCATTTT. Amino acids: CASGTGNPSNQPQHF.

The chain couples TRBV2 to TRBJ2-2; 8 positions agree with TRBD2. The V segment lost 1 base and the J segment 5 bases; nucleotides outside the gene matches: 3. This CDR3 region has 15 residues. The germline CDR1 and CDR2 sequences are SNHLY and FYNNEI. The chain's CDR3 is CASSEEGTRTGELFF. In DNA, the CDR3 is TGTGCCAGCAGTGAAGAGGGGACTAGGACCGGGGAGCTGTTTTTT.

The chain joins TRBV7-9 to TRBJ1-6; maybe TRBD1 (5 bases). The V end lost 3 bases, the J end lost 6 bases, and 9 bases lay between the germline ends. The CDR3 length is 14 residues. Germline V gene lookup returns CDR1 SEHNR and CDR2 FQNEAQ (reference sequence). The CDR3 protein is CASSFEGINSPLHF. In DNA form, the CDR3 reads TGTGCCAGCAGCTTCGAGGGGATTAATTCACCCCTCCACTTT.

The V call is TRBV7-6, the J call TRBJ2-3, with 14 nucleotides matching TRBD2. Germline V gene lookup returns CDR1 SGHVS and CDR2 FNYEAQ. The CDR3 runs 17 residues. V shed 3 bases and J 0 bases; nucleotides not matched to a gene: 2. CDR3 residues: CASSLGLAGASTDTQYF. DNA of the CDR3: TGTGCCAGCAGCTTGGGACTAGCGGGAGCGAGCACAGATACGCAGTATTTT.

The rearrangement links TRBV12-5 to TRBJ2-3; 10 bases are a match to TRBD2. The germline CDR1 and CDR2 sequences are LGHNT and FRNRAP. V shed 7 bases and J 6 bases; nucleotides not matched to a gene: 10. This CDR3 spans 15 amino acids. The CDR3 coding sequence is TGTGCTAGTGCTTCGGGAAGCGGGAGGGCCGATACGCAGTATTTT. Its translation is CASASGSGRADTQYF.

This clonotype has more than one count but fewer than ten. CDR3 nucleotide sequence: TGTGCCAGCAGTTTAGCGGCCAGGCTGGACTATGGCTACACCTTC. It yields the protein CASSLAARLDYGYTF. The gene calls are TRBV12-3 or TRBV12-4 and TRBJ1-2, with D unresolved. This CDR3 is 15 amino acids long. Trimming took 0 bases from V and 3 from J, leaving 11 bases between them.

This chain links TRBV14 with TRBJ2-5; perhaps TRBD1 as D (6 bases). Germline CDR1 is SGHDN and CDR2 is FVKESK. V was cut by 2 bases and J by 3 bases, with 10 bases left in between. The CDR3 is 14 amino acids. CDR3 sequence reads: CASSQLGGEETQYF. DNA for the CDR3: TGTGCCAGCAGCCAATTAGGGGGAGAAGAGACCCAGTACTTC.

This clonotype was observed a handful of times. The V gene is TRBV4-2, the J gene TRBJ1-6, with TRBD1 as a possible D gene (6 bases). CDR1 and CDR2 (germline): LGHNA, YNFKEQ. Trimming removed 0 bases from V and 8 bases from J, with 14 bases in between. The CDR3 spans 16 residues. CDR3 sequence: CASSQDPTGSHSPLHF. The DNA for the CDR3 is TGTGCCAGCAGCCAAGATCCGACAGGTTCGCATTCACCCCTCCACTTT.

This clonotype has only a few counts. Sequence at one end of the junction differs from germline and may be a read error. In nucleotides, the CDR3 is TGTGCTAGCAGCTTAGCGGTCAGGGGATCATACAATGAGCAGTTCTTC. Protein product: CASSLAVRGSYNEQFF. This chain connects TRBV7-6 to TRBJ2-1; D tentatively reads TRBD1 or TRBD2 (6 bases each). The CDR3 is 16 amino acids. Per germline, CDR1 SGHVS and CDR2 FNYEAQ.

CDR3 loop: CASTPPRHRGDTEAFF. DNA for the CDR3: TGTGCCAGCACCCCACCCCGACACCGAGGCGACACTGAAGCTTTCTTT. This rearrangement joins TRBV5-6 to TRBJ1-1; D gene ambiguous. This CDR3 comprises 16 residues. Germline assignment: CDR1 SGHDT and CDR2 YYEEEE. Deletions cut 6 bases from V and 3 bases from J, with 21 bases between.

The rearrangement joins TRBV5-1 to TRBJ1-2; 7 nucleotides align to TRBD1. The ends lost 5 bases at V and 7 bases at J; junction bases unmatched: 8. CDR1 is SGHRS, CDR2 YFSETQ, per germline. This CDR3 is 13 amino acids long. The CDR3 DNA follows: TGCGCCAGCAGACCGGACAGGTCTCCTGGCTACACCTTC. Translation: CASRPDRSPGYTF.

About this clonotype itself: An end of the junction does not agree with germline; a read error may underlie this. J is TRBJ2-1 and V is TRBV10-2; D may be TRBD2 (5 bases). CDR1 and CDR2 from the germline V gene are WSHSY and SAAADI. The CDR3 length is 12 residues. In DNA form, the CDR3 reads TGCGACAGCATGAGGGCGCGCAATGAGCAGTTCTTC. Amino acid sequence: CDSMRARNEQFF.

The chain couples TRBV3-2 to TRBJ2-1; the DNA was not used to check the table's D call, TRBD2. TRBV3-2 counts as a pseudogene. The CDR3 runs 14 residues. Here the CDR3 DNA reads TGTGCCAGCAGCCAGGAGGACTATCCCGATGAGCAGTTCTTC. Translated: CASSQEDYPDEQFF.

This sequence joins TRBV12-3 or TRBV12-4 and TRBJ1-5; the D gene is possibly TRBD1 (5 bases). The CDR3 loop spans 17 amino acids. V shed 4 bases and J shed 0 bases, with 16 bases lying between them. CDR3: CASSCSWTGDSNQPQHF. The DNA of the CDR3 is TGTGCCAGCAGTTGCTCCTGGACGGGGGATAGCAATCAGCCCCAGCATTTT.